Listed below are T cell receptor beta chains from one sample, sequenced in a study of cytomegalovirus exposure and HLA in healthy donors. The data were produced by immunoSEQ multiplex PCR, yet TCRdb's version contains in-frame clones alone and is incomplete. The sample shows 150,000 to 180,000 clones, more than 75% of them seen only once. Sequenced input: PBMCs. The origin of the receptors is a young man in good health and CMV-seropositive. CDR3s include the opening cysteine and the closing phenylalanine or tryptophan. D genes are given only for firm matches. Not all rows give a size; the values are once, few, many and, for expanded clones, a class.

TRBJ2-1 | 15 | TRBV9 | NA | NA | CASSRGGGAYNEQFF | TGTGCCAGCAGCAGGGGGGGCGGAGCCTACAATGAGCAGTTCTTC
TRBJ2-7 | 15 | TRBV7-2 | NA | TRBD2 | CASSPWTSGSGEQYF | TGTGCCAGCAGCCCGTGGACTAGCGGGAGCGGCGAGCAGTACTTC
TRBJ2-5 | 17 | TRBV18 | NA | TRBD2 | CASSPPSQAGAQETQYF | TGTGCCAGCTCACCCCCAAGTCAGGCGGGAGCCCAAGAGACCCAGTACTTC
TRBJ2-7 | 14 | TRBV27 | NA | TRBD1 | CASSSTGVGYEQYF | TGTGCCAGCAGTTCAACAGGGGTAGGCTACGAGCAGTACTTC
TRBJ2-1 | 15 | TRBV9 | NA | NA | CASSVDSRSYNEQFF | TGTGCCAGCAGCGTAGACTCGCGCTCCTACAATGAGCAGTTCTTC
TRBJ1-1 | 13 | TRBV2 | once | TRBD1 | CASHRGPNTEAFF | TGTGCCAGCCACAGGGGCCCCAACACTGAAGCTTTCTTT
TRBJ1-1 | 14 | TRBV12-5 | few | TRBD1 | CASGSDRGGTEAFF | TGTGCTAGTGGGTCTGACAGGGGGGGCACTGAAGCTTTCTTT
TRBJ2-7 | 12 | TRBV29-1 | NA | TRBD1 | CSVVQGAWEQYF | TGCAGCGTTGTTCAGGGGGCGTGGGAGCAGTACTTC
TRBJ1-2 | 15 | TRBV4-2 | NA | NA | CASSQDGVMWYGYTF | TGTGCCAGCAGCCAAGACGGGGTAATGTGGTATGGCTACACCTTC
TRBJ1-4 | 15 | TRBV6-6 | NA | TRBD1 | CASSLLRQGSEKLFF | TGTGCCAGCAGCCTGCTCCGACAGGGTAGTGAAAAACTGTTTTTT
TRBJ1-2 | 15 | TRBV9 | NA | NA | CASSVGVAGANGYTF | TGTGCCAGCAGCGTAGGGGTAGCAGGGGCAAATGGCTACACCTTC
TRBJ2-1 | 16 | TRBV4-1 | NA | TRBD2 | CASSRVPGLASDEQFF | TGCGCCAGCAGCCGAGTACCGGGACTAGCGAGTGATGAGCAGTTCTTC